These T cell receptor beta chains were read from a single sample in a study of blood T cells in healthy people across ages. Using its own MiXCR run on the 5' RACE reads, TCRdb lists one record per CDR3 protein. The repertoire has more than 650,000 distinct CDR3 sequences, approximately 22% of them found once; the top ten carry around a fifth. Material for sequencing was blood. The receptor set was obtained from a man in his 70s in good health. CDR3s include the opening cysteine and the closing phenylalanine or tryptophan.

V gene: TRBV6-2/TRBV6-3; CDR3 protein: CASSYVGIPQETQYF
V gene: TRBV6-1; CDR3 protein: CASSEEYSGANTGELFF
V gene: TRBV20-1; CDR3 protein: CSATVGGKTQYF
V gene: TRBV10-3; CDR3 protein: CAISQRLAGITYEQYF
V gene: TRBV7-9; CDR3 protein: CASSFVSVDIQYF
V gene: TRBV5-1; CDR3 protein: CASSQLASSDIQYF
V gene: TRBV24-1; CDR3 protein: CATSLGGSYEQYF
V gene: TRBV9; CDR3 protein: CASSVGGLAAPQETQYF
V gene: TRBV12-3/TRBV12-4; CDR3 protein: CASRLSQGGGRWNEQFF
V gene: TRBV30; CDR3 protein: CAWSVSGWEQYF
V gene: TRBV12-3/TRBV12-4; CDR3 protein: CASSPGQGAHIQYF
V gene: TRBV4-1; CDR3 protein: CASSLEALAGNYEQYF
V gene: TRBV20-1; CDR3 protein: CSARVGGAYEQYF
V gene: TRBV7-8; CDR3 protein: CASSLTSGGTPYEQYF
V gene: TRBV28; CDR3 protein: CASISGGEETQYF
V gene: TRBV21-1; CDR3 protein: CASSKKQRSGPHQGNEQFF
V gene: TRBV20-1; CDR3 protein: CSASPVRRLVLDNEQFF
V gene: TRBV7-2; CDR3 protein: CASSLGDRIPSAEKLFF
V gene: TRBV7-7; CDR3 protein: CASSLGGTDQETQYF
V gene: TRBV30; CDR3 protein: CAWSRLAPVLSFNEQFF
V gene: TRBV6-6; CDR3 protein: CASSPERYNEQFF
V gene: TRBV3-1; CDR3 protein: CASSRQGHYGYTF
V gene: TRBV12-3/TRBV12-4; CDR3 protein: CASTYTGDGRDTQYF
V gene: TRBV19; CDR3 protein: CASSMSIATNEKLFF
V gene: TRBV7-2; CDR3 protein: CASSLRGTSGGRNEQFF
V gene: TRBV25-1; CDR3 protein: CASSEYGQGPGQPQHF
V gene: TRBV6-8; CDR3 protein: CASSPVWDRGSREQFF
V gene: TRBV29-1; CDR3 protein: CSVFSVPSHNEQFF
V gene: TRBV12-3/TRBV12-4; CDR3 protein: CASSWTPSSGNTIYF
V gene: TRBV6-1; CDR3 protein: CASMVGSGLGRADTQYF
V gene: TRBV29-1; CDR3 protein: CSTGRTSVNEQFF
V gene: TRBV7-9; CDR3 protein: CARSYVENTEAFF
V gene: TRBV20-1; CDR3 protein: CSAYNSYEQYF
V gene: TRBV10-3; CDR3 protein: CAISESVRDTAFF
V gene: TRBV5-1; CDR3 protein: CASRETLNEKLFF
V gene: TRBV11-2; CDR3 protein: CASSFLDRPHLGAFF
V gene: TRBV12-3/TRBV12-4; CDR3 protein: CASSTTGTGYTDTQYF
V gene: TRBV20-1; CDR3 protein: CSALGQGASTEAFF
V gene: TRBV21-1; CDR3 protein: CASRKGGLAGGPTENASYNEQFF
V gene: TRBV12-3/TRBV12-4; CDR3 protein: CASSLSPFHIQYF
V gene: TRBV12-3/TRBV12-4; CDR3 protein: CARQGEDDTQYF
V gene: TRBV7-8; CDR3 protein: CASSLVAEDYNEQFF
V gene: TRBV14; CDR3 protein: CASSHRLGSSGMRSWDNEQFF
V gene: TRBV29-1; CDR3 protein: CSVHGYSNQPQHF
V gene: TRBV6-2/TRBV6-3; CDR3 protein: CASTEGGFTDTQYF
V gene: TRBV20-1; CDR3 protein: CSAASTSGGTDTQYF
V gene: TRBV5-1; CDR3 protein: CASSLQRGAYNEQFF